These 13 T cell receptor beta chains were all obtained from the same sample, sequenced in a study of blood T cell repertoires in COVID-19 (dated by TCRdb to 2019 to 2021). Receptor amplification or capture employed the immunoSEQ multiplex PCR assay. Not all clones reach the TCRdb copy of this immuneACCESS table, which keeps in-frame sequences only. Checked studies attribute under half of the gap to unresolved V genes and leave the rest unexplained. Within this sample are 250,000 to 300,000 clones, with approximately 90% of them counted one time only. Jointly, the top ten make up 2% to 2.5% of the sample. The sequenced sample consisted of peripheral blood. These receptors all stem from a woman under 40 with COVID-19, enrolled during active disease.

Regarding this clone: Other nucleotide sequences from this sample produce the same CDR3. The rearrangement links TRBV6-2 or TRBV6-3 to TRBJ1-1; no firm D call. V lost 5 bases, J lost 1 base, and 5 bases lay in between. There are 12 residues in the CDR3. CDR1 and CDR2 from the germline V gene are MNHEY and SVGEGT. The CDR3 spells CASSRGNTEAFF. CDR3 nucleotide sequence: TGTGCCAGCAGTCGGGGGAACACTGAAGCTTTCTTT.

V and J are TRBV7-8 and TRBJ2-2; 9 bases align to TRBD2. There are 16 residues in the CDR3. J was trimmed by 8 bases and V by 2 bases; bases with no gene match: 9. The germline gives CDR1 SGHVS, CDR2 FQNEAQ. The CDR3 loop is CASSLLAGGVYGELFF. The CDR3 DNA follows: TGTGCCAGCAGCTTACTGGCGGGAGGGGTATATGGGGAGCTGTTTTTT.

The V gene is TRBV2, the J gene TRBJ2-2, with D uncertain. Per the germline V gene, CDR1 is SNHLY and CDR2 is FYNNEI. V lost 5 bases, J lost 0 bases, and 10 bases lay in between. CDR3 size: 15 residues. CDR3 nucleotides: TGTGCCAGCAGTATAGAGAAAACGAACACCGGGGAGCTGTTTTTT. Its protein is CASSIEKTNTGELFF.

The genes are TRBV5-4 and TRBJ2-7; TRBD2 agrees at 7 bases. The germline V gene has CDR1 SGHNT and CDR2 YYREEE (reference sequence). The CDR3 has 15 residues. J was trimmed by 7 bases and V by 4 bases; bases with no gene match: 14. CDR3 sequence: CASSPGTTSRVEQYF. Here the CDR3 DNA reads TGTGCCAGCAGCCCCGGGACTACCTCAAGGGTTGAGCAGTACTTC.

Only one count was recorded for this clone. The rearrangement uses TRBV1 and TRBJ2-1; the table's TRBD2 call for D was not verified on the DNA. TRBV1 is a pseudogene locus. This CDR3 has 16 amino acids. DNA for the CDR3: TGCACCAGCAGCCAAGATCGGGCTAGCGGGGACAATGAGCAGTTCTTC. Residues: CTSSQDRASGDNEQFF.

The chain joins TRBV5-1 to TRBJ1-6, with D maybe TRBD1 (5 bases). The V gene's germline CDR1 is SGHRS and CDR2 YFSETQ. V shed 5 bases and J shed 9 bases, with 9 bases lying between them. This CDR3 contains 12 residues. The CDR3 nucleotides read TGCGCCAGCAGGGAAGACAGTTCACCCCTCCACTTT. Protein product: CASREDSSPLHF.

The chain recombines TRBV5-1 with TRBJ1-4; TRBD1 might be the D (5 bases). Per the germline V gene, CDR1 is SGHRS and CDR2 is YFSETQ. The V end lost 6 bases, the J end lost 3 bases, and 18 bases lay between the germline ends. CDR3 length equals 16 residues. The CDR3 loop is CASTPGVLSSNEKLFF. As DNA, the CDR3 is TGCGCCAGCACCCCGGGGGTTCTGTCGTCTAATGAAAAACTGTTTTTT. Supplemented by reference TRBV5-1 and TRBJ1-4, the full variable domain reads KAGVTQTPRYLIKTRGQQVTLSCSPISGHRSVSWYQQTPGQGLQFLFEYFSETQRNKGNFPGRFSGRQFSNSRSEMNVSTLELGDSALYLCASTPGVLSSNEKLFFGSGTQLSVL.

V and J are TRBV27 and TRBJ2-5; 9 bases agree with TRBD2. The CDR3 sequence is 13 residues long. CDR1 is MNHEY and CDR2 is SMNVEV in the germline V gene (reference sequence). V shed 6 bases and J 2 bases; nucleotides not matched to a gene: 1. CDR3 nucleotides: TGTGCCAGCAGGCGGGGGGGGCAAGAGACCCAGTACTTC. Translation gives CASRRGGQETQYF.

The chain recombines TRBV7-8 with TRBJ2-3, with TRBD1 matching 8 bases. J gave up 1 base and V 1 base, and 1 base lay outside the gene matches. In germline, CDR1 is SGHVS, CDR2 FQNEAQ. The CDR3 is made up of 15 amino acids. CDR3 region: CASSLVTGGTDTQYF. Written as DNA, the CDR3 is TGTGCCAGCAGCTTAGTGACAGGGGGCACAGATACGCAGTATTTT.

The chain uses TRBV9 and TRBJ2-7, with a weak D call TRBD1 (6 bases). Germline V gene data show CDR1 as SGDLS and CDR2 as YYNGEE. There are 15 residues in the CDR3. V lost 4 bases, J lost 1 base, and 15 bases lay in between. CDR3 loop: CASSPTMRGSYEQYF. In nucleotides, the CDR3 is TGTGCCAGCAGCCCTACAATGAGGGGGTCCTACGAGCAGTACTTC. Together with reference TRBV9 and TRBJ2-7, the CDR3 gives the full variable domain: DSGVTQTPKHLITATGQRVTLRCSPRSGDLSVYWYQQSLDQGLQFLIQYYNGEERAKGNILERFSAQQFPDLHSELNLSSLELGDSALYFCASSPTMRGSYEQYFGPGTRLTVT.

This CDR3 is CASSSNRGAWGETQYF. The CDR3 DNA sequence: TGTGCCAGCAGCTCAAACCGGGGGGCCTGGGGAGAGACCCAGTACTTC. The rearrangement links TRBV7-2 to TRBJ2-5; maybe TRBD2 (7 bases). The germline V gene has CDR1 SGHTA and CDR2 FQGNSA. The CDR3 sequence is 16 residues long. The ends were cut back, 4 bases at V and 4 bases at J, with 19 bases in the middle.

The V and J genes are TRBV7-2 and TRBJ1-5; TRBD1 aligns across 8 bases. This CDR3 region has 15 residues. Trimming took 4 bases from V and 0 from J; bases not matched to a gene: 2. Germline V gene sequence: CDR1 SGHTA, CDR2 FQGNSA. CDR3 sequence reads: CASSSTGASNQPQHF. The CDR3 nucleotides read TGTGCCAGCAGCTCGACAGGGGCTAGCAATCAGCCCCAGCATTTT.

In its sample, this clone was seen once. The V call is TRBV5-1, the J call TRBJ2-1, with D perhaps TRBD2 (6 bases). CDR1 is SGHRS and CDR2 is YFSETQ in the germline V gene. Trimming cost V 5 bases and J 10 bases, with 10 bases left between them. CDR3 size: 11 residues. The DNA of the CDR3 is TGCGCCAGCAGGGGGAGGAAAGAGCAGTTCTTC. This sequence encodes CASRGRKEQFF.